A selection of T cell receptor beta chains follows, all from one sample in a study of cytomegalovirus exposure and HLA in healthy donors. Clones were sequenced by immunoSEQ multiplex PCR, and TCRdb holds only the in-frame ones, with some missing. The sample has about 110,000 clones; approximately 83% are singletons. Sequencing input: PBMCs. Receptors originate from a man aged 40-49 years in good health and CMV-seronegative. Each CDR3 is given with its conserved first and last residue. The D gene is left open where the match is weak. The size entry is marked missing in some rows and otherwise reads once, few, many or a size class.

clone_size,v_call,j_call,d_call,cdr3_length,cdr3_aa,cdr3_nt
-,TRBV7-2,TRBJ2-5,TRBD2,13,CASSLERGSSQYF,TGTGCCAGCAGCTTAGAGCGCGGGAGTTCCCAGTACTTC
once,TRBV6-5,TRBJ1-6,-,16,CASSYGQGLTNSPLHF,TGTGCCAGCAGTTACGGGCAGGGACTGACTAATTCACCCCTCCACTTT
-,TRBV15,TRBJ1-3,-,17,CATSRDGQLVSGNTIYF,TGTGCCACCAGCAGAGACGGACAGCTTGTCTCTGGAAACACCATATATTTT
-,TRBV4-3,TRBJ2-3,TRBD2,16,CASSQRGGLQGDTQYF,TGCGCCAGCAGCCAGCGGGGGGGCTTACAGGGAGATACGCAGTATTTT
once,TRBV6-5,TRBJ1-3,-,15,CASQAADISGNTIYF,TGTGCCAGCCAAGCTGCTGACATCTCTGGAAACACCATATATTTT
-,TRBV29-1,TRBJ2-3,-,12,CSDSTSTDTQYF,TGCAGCGACAGCACTAGCACAGATACGCAGTATTTT
-,TRBV7-9,TRBJ1-6,-,13,CASSLGAGVPLHF,TGTGCCAGCAGCTTAGGGGCGGGGGTGCCCCTCCACTTT
-,TRBV27,TRBJ1-1,-,15,CASRIQGPLNTEAFF,TGTGCCAGCAGGATTCAGGGGCCCCTGAACACTGAAGCTTTCTTT
-,TRBV19,TRBJ2-5,TRBD2,13,CASTGTSSETQYF,TGTGCCAGTACCGGGACTAGCTCCGAGACCCAGTACTTC
-,TRBV28,TRBJ1-2,-,14,CASRNTGLGFGYTF,TGTGCCAGCAGAAATACAGGGTTGGGTTTTGGCTACACCTTC
-,TRBV10-3,TRBJ1-1,TRBD1,13,CAISVDRDTEAFF,TGTGCCATCAGTGTGGACAGGGACACTGAAGCTTTCTTT
-,TRBV30,TRBJ2-5,TRBD1,13,CASMDRGRETQYF,TGTGCCTCTATGGACAGGGGGCGAGAGACCCAGTACTTC
-,TRBV7-9,TRBJ1-5,TRBD1,15,CASSADRGVNQPQHF,TGTGCCAGCAGCGCCGACAGGGGGGTCAATCAGCCCCAGCATTTT
-,TRBV9,TRBJ1-4,-,17,CASSNIPSGAFNEKLFF,TGTGCCAGCAGCAATATTCCTTCAGGGGCCTTTAATGAAAAACTGTTTTTT
-,TRBV6-5,TRBJ2-7,-,14,CASSLGGGWGEQYF,TGTGCCAGCAGCCTGGGCGGAGGGTGGGGGGAGCAGTACTTC
-,TRBV6-1,TRBJ2-7,-,14,CASRDGGSSYEQYF,TGTGCCAGCAGGGACGGAGGCTCCTCCTACGAGCAGTACTTC
-,TRBV5-1,TRBJ2-5,-,15,CASSDPSERLETQYF,TGCGCCAGCAGCGATCCTAGCGAACGACTGGAGACCCAGTACTTC
-,TRBV2,TRBJ2-7,TRBD1,15,CASSVTGTGGYEQYF,TGTGCCAGCAGTGTGACCGGGACAGGGGGATACGAGCAGTACTTC
-,TRBV7-6,TRBJ1-5,-,14,CASSLGQGWEPQHF,TGTGCCAGCAGCTTAGGTCAGGGGTGGGAGCCCCAGCATTTT
-,TRBV2,TRBJ2-6,TRBD2,17,CASSLLAGASGANVLTF,TGTGCCAGCAGCCTACTAGCGGGGGCATCTGGGGCCAACGTCCTGACTTTC
-,TRBV6-4,TRBJ1-1,-,13,CASSDQMNTEAFF,TGTGCCAGCAGTGATCAGATGAACACTGAAGCTTTCTTT
-,TRBV18,TRBJ1-2,-,16,CASSPPGRVTNYGYTF,TGTGCCAGCTCACCACCGGGCAGGGTGACTAACTATGGCTACACCTTC
-,TRBV10-2,TRBJ1-5,-,14,CASSESGVNQPQHF,TGCGCCAGCAGTGAGTCAGGGGTCAATCAGCCCCAGCATTTT
-,TRBV4-1,TRBJ2-3,TRBD2,16,CASTKVLAGDTDTQYF,TGCGCCAGCACGAAGGTACTAGCGGGGGACACAGATACGCAGTATTTT
-,TRBV6-6,TRBJ2-3,TRBD2,12,CASSLLAETQYF,TGTGCCAGCAGTTTACTAGCGGAAACGCAGTATTTT
-,TRBV5-8,TRBJ1-6,-,17,CASSLGKTGSYNSPLHF,TGTGCCAGCAGCTTGGGAAAGACGGGCTCCTATAATTCACCCCTCCACTTT
-,TRBV9,TRBJ2-3,TRBD2,17,CASSASPTSGGTDTQYF,TGTGCCAGCAGCGCCTCCCCGACTAGCGGGGGCACAGATACGCAGTATTTT
-,TRBV13,TRBJ2-7,TRBD1,16,CASTDRQGDTKREQYF,TGTGCCAGCACCGACAGACAGGGGGACACAAAAAGGGAGCAGTACTTC
-,TRBV19,TRBJ1-5,-,14,CASSIQGPRQPQHF,TGTGCCAGTAGTATTCAGGGTCCGCGACAGCCCCAGCATTTT
-,TRBV4-1,TRBJ2-5,TRBD2,16,CASSPISFPGGETQYF,TGCGCCAGCAGTCCAATCAGTTTTCCGGGGGGAGAGACCCAGTACTTC
-,TRBV5-1,TRBJ1-6,-,18,CASSLSDPGSSYNSPLHF,TGCGCCAGCAGCTTAAGTGACCCGGGTAGCTCCTATAATTCACCCCTCCACTTT
once,TRBV6-5,TRBJ1-5,-,13,CASREGTNQPQHF,TGTGCCAGCAGGGAGGGAACCAATCAGCCCCAGCATTTT
-,TRBV25-1,TRBJ2-7,-,11,CASRGVYEQYF,TGTGCCAGCAGAGGAGTATACGAGCAGTACTTC
-,TRBV6-1,TRBJ1-6,-,14,CASNSPPNNSPLHF,TGTGCCAGCAACTCCCCGCCGAATAATTCACCCCTCCACTTT
-,TRBV7-8,TRBJ2-7,-,15,CASSLAEGAAYEQYF,TGTGCCAGCAGCTTAGCGGAGGGGGCGGCCTACGAGCAGTACTTC
-,TRBV9,TRBJ2-7,-,16,CASSVTEGAQIYEQYF,TGTGCCAGCAGCGTAACGGAGGGGGCGCAGATCTACGAGCAGTACTTC
-,TRBV9,TRBJ1-2,-,15,CASSPDPGDGYGYTF,TGTGCCAGCAGCCCCGACCCCGGGGATGGCTATGGCTACACCTTC
few,TRBV6-6,TRBJ2-5,TRBD2,16,CASSLGLAGGGETQYF,TGTGCCAGCAGCCTCGGACTAGCGGGGGGAGGAGAGACCCAGTACTTC
-,TRBV5-1,TRBJ1-4,TRBD1,16,CASSLAGQGSNEKLFF,TGCGCCAGCAGCTTGGCGGGACAGGGCTCTAATGAAAAACTGTTTTTT
-,TRBV7-2,TRBJ2-6,-,15,CASSLIPSGANVLTF,TGTGCCAGCAGCTTAATCCCTTCTGGGGCCAACGTCCTGACTTTC
-,TRBV5-1,TRBJ2-5,-,13,CASTLGVGETQYF,TGCGCCAGCACTTTAGGGGTAGGAGAGACCCAGTACTTC